These 30 T cell receptor beta chains were all obtained from the same sample, sequenced in a study of T cell responses to AZD1222 COVID-19 vaccine. Sequencing was performed with immunoSEQ multiplex PCR; in TCRdb, only in-frame clones are kept and a portion is missing. The table lists roughly 110,000 clones, around 92% of them singletons. The sample consisted of peripheral blood, taken 28 days after the second AZD1222 dose. The receptors come from an adult who received the AZD1222 COVID-19 vaccine.

The CDR3 protein is CASSESRGGYTDTQYF. The DNA of the CDR3 is TGCGCCAGCAGTGAGTCCCGGGGGGGGTACACAGATACGCAGTATTTT. The chain has TRBV10-1 and TRBJ2-3; 8 bases fit TRBD2. Trimming cost V 0 bases and J 2 bases; bases outside gene matches: 4. Germline V CDR1 and CDR2: WNHNN, SYGVQD (reference sequence). The CDR3 loop spans 16 amino acids.

This clone was counted once. The J gene is TRBJ2-7, the V gene TRBV27; D remains unclear. The germline V gene has CDR1 MNHEY and CDR2 SMNVEV (reference sequence). This CDR3 has 15 amino acids. V shed 2 bases and J shed 6 bases, with 17 bases lying between them. In nucleotides, the CDR3 is TGTGCCAGCAGTTTAGGTACGGGCTCCCCTTCCGAGCAGTACTTC. Translation: CASSLGTGSPSEQYF.

V is TRBV4-3 and J is TRBJ2-7; maybe TRBD1 (5 bases). Germline CDR1 LGHNA, CDR2 YSLEER. V dropped 1 base and J dropped 0 bases, with 13 bases sitting between them. The CDR3 totals 16 residues. CDR3 residues: CASSQVWTPSSYEQYF. The DNA of the CDR3 is TGCGCCAGCAGCCAAGTCTGGACACCTTCCTCCTACGAGCAGTACTTC.

The sample holds one count of this clone. The J gene is TRBJ2-2, the V gene TRBV11-2; D gene unclear. This CDR3 spans 14 amino acids. Trimming took 0 bases from V and 7 from J, leaving 9 bases between them. Germline loops: CDR1 SGHAT, CDR2 FQNNGV. This CDR3 is CASSLEGYGGELFF. CDR3 in DNA: TGTGCCAGCAGCTTAGAGGGGTACGGCGGGGAGCTGTTTTTT.

The chain couples TRBV19 to TRBJ2-6, with a possible D match to TRBD1 (5 bases). The CDR3 covers 15 residues. V was clipped by 7 bases and J by 0 bases, with 10 bases between them. Per germline, CDR1 LNHDA and CDR2 SQIVND (reference sequence). CDR3 sequence (DNA): TGTGCCAGTAAGGGGCAGTTCTCTGGGGCCAACGTCCTGACTTTC. It is translated as CASKGQFSGANVLTF. The variable domain in full, with the rest retrieved from reference TRBV19 and TRBJ2-6, is DGGITQSPKYLFRKEGQNVTLSCEQNLNHDAMYWYRQDPGQGLRLIYYSQIVNDFQKGDIAEGYSVSREKKESFPLTVTSAQKNPTAFYLCASKGQFSGANVLTFGAGSRLTVL.

The rearrangement joins TRBV7-2 to TRBJ2-2, with D perhaps matching TRBD1 (6 bases). The germline V gene has CDR1 SGHTA and CDR2 FQGNSA. CDR3 length equals 14 residues. V dropped 3 bases and J dropped 8 bases, with 13 bases sitting between them. The CDR3 here is CASSLDSRLGELFF. Written as DNA, the CDR3 is TGTGCCAGCAGCTTGGACAGCCGTTTAGGGGAGCTGTTTTTT.

The V and J genes are TRBV3-1 (or the pseudogene TRBV3-2) and TRBJ1-3; weak D call: TRBD1 (5 bases). The CDR3 covers 17 residues. Per germline, CDR1 LGHDT and CDR2 YNNKEL (reference sequence). V lost 0 bases to trimming and J lost 2 bases, with 14 bases between them. Written as DNA, the CDR3 is TGTGCCAGCAGCCAAGATAATAGGGGAGGCACTGGAAACACCATATATTTT. Amino acids: CASSQDNRGGTGNTIYF.

This chain uses TRBV19 with TRBJ2-7, with D perhaps TRBD1 (6 bases). Germline lookup yields CDR1 LNHDA and CDR2 SQIVND (reference sequence). V lost 4 bases and J 5 bases, leaving 18 bases between the germline ends. The CDR3 runs to 15 residues. The CDR3 DNA sequence: TGTGCCAGTAGTAGAAGACAGGTCCTCCTGAACGAGCAGTACTTC. This encodes CASSRRQVLLNEQYF.

The CDR3: CASSLGGGQGDYGYTF. CDR3 nucleotides: TGCGCCAGCAGCTTGGGTGGCGGACAGGGTGACTATGGCTACACCTTC. The V gene is TRBV5-1, the J gene TRBJ1-2; TRBD1 matches 8 bases. The V gene's germline CDR1 is SGHRS and CDR2 YFSETQ. CDR3 length: 16 residues. V trimming: 0 bases; J trimming: 3 bases; junction bases outside the gene matches: 7.

The CDR3 sequence is CASSFPGLAGPTSYNEQFF. The CDR3 region has the DNA TGTGCCAGCAGCTTCCCGGGACTAGCGGGACCAACCTCCTACAATGAGCAGTTCTTC. The rearrangement links TRBV7-9 to TRBJ2-1, with 13 bases lining up with TRBD2. The CDR3 consists of 19 residues. Unmatched junction bases numbered 8, after V lost 3 bases and J lost 0 bases. Looked up from germline, CDR1 is SEHNR and CDR2 is FQNEAQ (reference sequence).

The chain uses TRBV24-1 and TRBJ2-2; D perhaps matches TRBD1 (6 bases). The ends were cut back, 4 bases at V and 5 bases at J, with 13 bases in the middle. From germline, CDR1 is KGHDR and CDR2 SFDVKD. The CDR3 is 15 amino acids. CDR3 amino acids: CATSDSGTRTGELFF. CDR3 in DNA: TGTGCCACCAGTGACTCCGGGACAAGAACCGGGGAGCTGTTTTTT.

The genes are TRBV28 and TRBJ2-5; D not resolved. Germline V lookup: CDR1 MDHEN, CDR2 SYDVKM. The CDR3 is 14 residues long. Trimming took 3 bases from V and 4 from J, leaving 12 bases between them. The CDR3 nucleotides are TGTGCCAGCAGTTTGTACTTCTCCCGAGAGACCCAGTACTTC. Its protein is CASSLYFSRETQYF.

The chain has TRBV28 and TRBJ2-7; D uncertain. Germline CDR1 MDHEN, CDR2 SYDVKM. The V and J ends lost 7 bases and 2 bases respectively, with 18 bases between them. CDR3 length equals 15 residues. The CDR3: CASTLSRLPPYEQYF. CDR3 nucleotide sequence: TGTGCCAGCACCCTAAGCCGGCTTCCTCCCTACGAGCAGTACTTC.

The V gene is TRBV30, the J gene TRBJ1-4, with D maybe TRBD1 (6 bases). CDR1 is GTSNPN, CDR2 SVGIG, per germline (reference sequence). Trimming left V 4 bases short and J 0 bases short, with 15 bases between. The CDR3 has 16 residues. The CDR3 here is CAWNDRRTATNEKLFF. In DNA form, the CDR3 reads TGTGCCTGGAATGACAGGAGGACTGCAACTAATGAAAAACTGTTTTTT.

This clone was observed once. The chain combines TRBV18 with TRBJ2-7; TRBD1 agrees at 7 bases. Trimming at V came to 0 bases and at J to 0 bases, leaving 5 bases not matched to a gene. The CDR3 length is 16 residues. CDR1 and CDR2 (germline): KGHSH, LQKENI. CDR3 in amino acids: CASSPPFRGSSYEQYF. In DNA, the CDR3 is TGTGCCAGCTCACCACCGTTCAGGGGGAGCTCCTACGAGCAGTACTTC.

The chain employs TRBV9 and TRBJ2-3; tentatively, D is TRBD2 (6 bases). The CDR3 loop spans 16 amino acids. Per germline, CDR1 SGDLS and CDR2 YYNGEE. V lost 0 bases, J lost 0 bases, and 11 bases lay in between. The CDR3 protein is CASSVGVAESTDTQYF. The CDR3 DNA is TGTGCCAGCAGCGTAGGGGTAGCGGAGAGCACAGATACGCAGTATTTT.

The chain links TRBV7-8 to TRBJ1-1; 9 bases are shared with TRBD1. The CDR3 is made up of 17 amino acids. V lost 2 bases, J lost 3 bases, and 10 bases stayed unmatched. Germline assignment: CDR1 SGHVS and CDR2 FQNEAQ. The DNA of the CDR3 is TGTGCCAGCAGCTTACCTAACAGGGGGCGCGCGGACACTGAAGCTTTCTTT. Its translation: CASSLPNRGRADTEAFF.

V and J are TRBV6-1 and TRBJ2-2; weak D call: TRBD2 (6 bases). Germline values: CDR1 MNHNS, CDR2 SASEGT. CDR3 length: 15 amino acids. V shed 1 base and J shed 5 bases, with 11 bases lying between them. The CDR3 spells CASSEESGWTGELFF. The CDR3 region has the DNA TGTGCCAGCAGTGAAGAGAGCGGGTGGACCGGGGAGCTGTTTTTT.

This clone was seen a few times. The V and J genes are TRBV18 and TRBJ2-5, with 7 bases fitting TRBD2. Germline CDR1 reads KGHSH; CDR2 reads LQKENI. The CDR3 contains 14 residues. The junction had 5 bases not matched to a gene; V was cut back by 3 bases and J by 4 bases. The CDR3 is CASSPGRVPETQYF. DNA for the CDR3: TGTGCCAGCTCACCGGGGAGGGTCCCAGAGACCCAGTACTTC.

This clone occurred many times. The J gene is TRBJ2-1, the V gene TRBV11-2; unclear D gene. Germline V gene sequence: CDR1 SGHAT, CDR2 FQNNGV. V lost 1 base and J lost 0, with 10 bases in between. CDR3 length: 16 residues. The DNA for the CDR3 is TGTGCCAGCAGCTTAGTCGGCTCTTTCTCCTACAATGAGCAGTTCTTC. This gives the protein CASSLVGSFSYNEQFF. The complete variable domain, with remaining parts taken from reference TRBV11-2 and TRBJ2-1, reads EAGVAQSPRYKIIEKRQSVAFWCNPISGHATLYWYQQILGQGPKLLIQFQNNGVVDDSQLPKDRFSAERLKGVDSTLKIQPAKLEDSAVYLCASSLVGSFSYNEQFFGPGTRLTVL.

The J gene is TRBJ1-1, the V gene TRBV2; no clear D. The CDR3 runs 13 residues. The germline V gene has CDR1 SNHLY and CDR2 FYNNEI. V was trimmed by 4 bases and J by 4 bases, leaving 10 bases between them. The CDR3: CASSVFAGTEAFF. In DNA, the CDR3 is TGTGCCAGCAGTGTTTTCGCGGGCACTGAAGCTTTCTTT.

The chain joins TRBV19 to TRBJ1-6; TRBD1 aligns across 7 bases. In germline, CDR1 is LNHDA, CDR2 SQIVND (reference sequence). This CDR3 comprises 16 residues. V was clipped by 5 bases and J by 0 bases; unmatched bases: 4. The chain's CDR3 is CASSSDRSSYNSPLHF. The CDR3 DNA follows: TGTGCCAGTAGTTCGGACAGGAGCTCCTATAATTCACCCCTCCACTTT.

The V and J genes are TRBV7-3 and TRBJ2-3; maybe TRBD2 (5 bases). Trimming shortened V by 0 bases and J by 4 bases, and 11 bases separated the two germline ends. The CDR3 has 15 amino acids. Germline assignment: CDR1 SGHTA and CDR2 FQGTGA. The CDR3 loop is CASSLTGVKADTQYF. CDR3 nucleotides: TGTGCCAGCAGCTTAACGGGAGTAAAGGCAGATACGCAGTATTTT.

The chain couples TRBV5-1 to TRBJ1-1, with 11 bases identical to TRBD1. Germline CDR1 SGHRS, CDR2 YFSETQ. CDR3 size: 16 residues. J gave up 4 bases and V 4 bases, and 9 bases lay outside the gene matches. In nucleotides, the CDR3 is TGCGCCAGCAGCAGACGGACAGGGGGCGCGGGCACTGAAGCTTTCTTT. Residues: CASSRRTGGAGTEAFF. Full variable domain (rest looked up from reference TRBV5-1 and TRBJ1-1): KAGVTQTPRYLIKTRGQQVTLSCSPISGHRSVSWYQQTPGQGLQFLFEYFSETQRNKGNFPGRFSGRQFSNSRSEMNVSTLELGDSALYLCASSRRTGGAGTEAFFGQGTRLTVV.

The rearrangement joins TRBV3-1 (or the pseudogene TRBV3-2) to TRBJ2-2; no reliable D call. CDR1 is LGHDT and CDR2 is YNNKEL in the germline V gene (reference sequence). V was cut by 1 base and J by 1 base, with 10 bases left in between. This CDR3 contains 16 residues. The CDR3 loop is CASSQGVVGNTGELFF. The DNA of the CDR3 is TGTGCCAGCAGCCAAGGGGTTGTGGGGAACACCGGGGAGCTGTTTTTT.

The chain carries TRBV9 and TRBJ1-1, with D tentatively TRBD1 (5 bases). V lost 0 bases and J lost 0, with 15 bases in between. Germline CDR1 SGDLS, CDR2 YYNGEE. This CDR3 is built from 17 residues. The CDR3 spells CASSVDLQEPMNTEAFF. CDR3 DNA sequence: TGTGCCAGCAGCGTAGACTTACAGGAACCCATGAACACTGAAGCTTTCTTT.

The chain recombines TRBV27 with TRBJ1-2; tentative D call: TRBD1 (6 bases). The CDR3 consists of 15 residues. From germline, CDR1 is MNHEY and CDR2 SMNVEV (reference sequence). The germline V and J ends were trimmed by 0 bases and 8 bases, with 16 bases remaining between them. CDR3 loop: CASSLSMGAYRGYTF. The CDR3 region has the DNA TGTGCCAGCAGTTTATCGATGGGGGCTTATAGAGGCTACACCTTC.

The J gene is TRBJ2-3, the V gene TRBV6-5; 7 bases map to TRBD1. Germline loops: CDR1 MNHEY, CDR2 SVGAGI. J was trimmed by 3 bases and V by 0 bases; bases with no gene match: 6. The CDR3 has 16 residues. CDR3 DNA sequence: TGTGCCAGCAGTTACTCGACAGGGTGGGGGACAGATACGCAGTATTTT. It specifies CASSYSTGWGTDTQYF.

The chain carries TRBV19 and TRBJ1-5; no firm D call. Trimming shortened V by 4 bases and J by 5 bases, and 12 bases separated the two germline ends. Germline CDR1 and CDR2: LNHDA and SQIVND (reference sequence). The CDR3 length is 14 residues. CDR3 residues: CASSTRPVDQPQHF. As DNA, the CDR3 is TGTGCCAGTAGTACAAGGCCAGTCGATCAGCCCCAGCATTTT.

The genes are TRBV5-1 and TRBJ2-2; unclear D gene. V was trimmed by 2 bases and J by 2 bases, leaving 1 base between them. The CDR3 is 12 residues long. Germline-derived CDR1 and CDR2 are SGHRS and YFSETQ. CDR3 nucleotide sequence: TGCGCCAGCAGCTTTAACACCGGGGAGCTGTTTTTT. This translates into CASSFNTGELFF.